The next 26 T cell receptor beta chains were all read from a single sample in a study of tumor and adjacent non-tumor tissue in lung cancer. The library came from three nested PCR rounds adapted from ARM-PCR protocols. TCRdb analysed the multiplex PCR reads with MiXCR anew, one entry per CDR3 protein. This table holds approximately 110,000 distinct CDR3 sequences, roughly 74% found once. This sample's RNA came from whole unsorted tissue. The sequencing input was lung tumor tissue. These receptors were taken from a woman aged 60-70 years with non-small cell lung cancer.

V usage is TRBV6-1 and J usage is TRBJ2-5; D is perhaps TRBD1 (5 bases). The CDR3 sequence is 13 residues long. CDR1 is MNHNS, CDR2 SASEGT, per germline. CDR3 bases: TGTCCCAACAGTGAGCACAGGAAAGAGACCCAGTACTTC. It specifies CPNSEHRKETQYF.

Concerning this clonotype: Just one base apart from a much larger clone, this may be a read error. The chain has TRBV10-1 and TRBJ2-7, with a tentative D call TRBD1 (6 bases). In germline, CDR1 is WNHNN, CDR2 SYGVQD (reference sequence). This CDR3 has 14 amino acids. The CDR3 bases are TGCGCCAGCGACTCTAAGGCCAGGGGCTACAAGCAGTACTTC. Residues: CASDSKARGYKQYF.

This clonotype has at least ten counts. The chain joins TRBV10-3 to TRBJ1-4; maybe TRBD1 (5 bases). This CDR3 is 15 amino acids long. Trimming pared 4 bases from V and 2 bases from J, leaving 11 bases between. CDR1 and CDR2 from the germline V gene are ENHRY and SYGVKD. The CDR3 reads CAISGGGGTNEKLFF. For the CDR3, the DNA is TGTGCCATCAGTGGCGGCGGGGGGACTAATGAAAAACTGTTTTTT.

A word on this clonotype: A much larger clone sits a single nucleotide away, making a read error possible. This chain connects TRBV6-2 or TRBV6-3 to TRBJ1-5; TRBD1 matches 7 bases. Looked up from germline, CDR1 is MNHEY and CDR2 is SVGEGT. The CDR3 spans 14 residues. The CDR3 DNA reads as TGTGGCAGCAGTCCGACAGGGTTAGATCAGCCCCAGCATTTT. Protein: CGSSPTGLDQPQHF.

This clonotype was observed a handful of times. The chain recombines TRBV5-1 with TRBJ2-2; TRBD1 matches 8 bases. The length of the CDR3 is 15 residues. V was pared by 6 bases and J by 3 bases, with 7 bases of the junction left unmatched. Germline V CDR1 and CDR2: SGHRS, YFSETQ. CDR3 coding DNA: TGCGCCAGCACCGTGGACAGGGCGGACACCGGGGAGCTGTTTTTT. Translated: CASTVDRADTGELFF.

Comments on this clonotype: A much larger clone lies a single base off, so this may be a read error. The rearrangement uses TRBV20-1 and TRBJ2-2, with D possibly being TRBD1 or TRBD2 (6 bases each). The CDR3 runs to 15 residues. CDR1 is DFQATT and CDR2 is SNEGSKA in the germline V gene (reference sequence). V was trimmed by 7 bases and J by 6 bases, leaving 21 bases between them. This CDR3 is CSGKKLQGGAGELFF. CDR3 bases: TGCAGTGGTAAAAAACTACAGGGAGGAGCCGGGGAGCTGTTTTTT.

This clonotype was seen ten or more times. The chain is built from TRBV11-2 and TRBJ1-4; D remains ambiguous. Germline lookup yields CDR1 SGHAT and CDR2 FQNNGV. With 0 bases removed from V and 2 bases from J, the gap between germline ends came to 7 bases. The CDR3 extends over 15 amino acids. The CDR3: CASSLEPGTNEKLFF. The CDR3 nucleotides are TGTGCCAGCAGCTTAGAACCTGGGACTAATGAAAAACTGTTTTTT. Full variable domain (outside the CDR3, taken from reference TRBV11-2 and TRBJ1-4): EAGVAQSPRYKIIEKRQSVAFWCNPISGHATLYWYQQILGQGPKLLIQFQNNGVVDDSQLPKDRFSAERLKGVDSTLKIQPAKLEDSAVYLCASSLEPGTNEKLFFGSGTQLSVL.

A word on this clonotype: A single base separates this from a much larger clone, so it may be a read error. The genes are TRBV12-3 or TRBV12-4 and TRBJ1-2, with D possibly TRBD1 on 5 matching bases. The germline V and J ends were trimmed by 4 bases and 10 bases, with 19 bases remaining between them. The CDR3 is made up of 14 amino acids. This chain's CDR3 is CASSWGRERVVYTF. The CDR3, as DNA: TGTGCCAGCAGTTGGGGCAGGGAACGAGTTGTCTACACCTTC.

In its sample, this clonotype was seen once. Since a much larger clone is just one base distant, this may be a read error. The gene calls are TRBV6-2 or TRBV6-3 and TRBJ2-1, with D maybe TRBD1 (6 bases). Germline V CDR1 and CDR2: MNHEY, SVGEGT. The CDR3 is 12 residues long. V shed 7 bases and J shed 6 bases, with 10 bases lying between them. The CDR3 protein is CASILQGNEQFF. Here the CDR3 DNA reads TGTGCCAGCATTTTACAGGGCAATGAGCAGTTCTTC.

The chain links TRBV28 to TRBJ1-4, with no clear D. The CDR3 extends over 14 amino acids. From germline, CDR1 is MDHEN and CDR2 SYDVKM. V was trimmed by 3 bases and J by 8 bases, leaving 13 bases between them. The DNA for the CDR3 is TGTGCCAGCAGTTTTGAGGGAACGGTCGAAAAACTGTTTTTT. Its protein product is CASSFEGTVEKLFF.

On this clonotype: A much larger clonotype is one base distant, so this may be a read error. The chain carries TRBV10-3 and TRBJ1-2; 7 nucleotides match TRBD1. V was clipped by 6 bases and J by 8 bases; unmatched bases: 9. From germline, CDR1 is ENHRY and CDR2 SYGVKD. The CDR3 loop spans 13 amino acids. CDR3 nucleotide sequence: TGTGCCATCAGGGAAGACAGGGAAGGGGGCTACACCTTC. This gives the protein CAIREDREGGYTF.

This clonotype was seen once. A much larger clonotype is one base distant, so this may be a read error. The CDR3 nucleotides are TGCGCCAGCAGCCCGGGGGACACAGATGCGCAGTATTTT. It is translated as CASSPGDTDAQYF. The V call is TRBV5-1, the J call TRBJ2-3; the D call may be TRBD1 or TRBD2 (6 bases each). The CDR3 extends over 13 amino acids. Germline CDR1 and CDR2: SGHRS and YFSETQ.

Note on this clonotype: This may be a read error: a much more frequent sequence differs by one nucleotide. This chain uses TRBV4-2 with TRBJ1-5; no clear D gene. CDR1 is LGHNA, CDR2 YNFKEQ, per germline. There are 13 residues in the CDR3. CDR3 sequence: CASNQDKDQPQHF. In DNA, the CDR3 is TGTGCCAGCAACCAAGATAAAGATCAGCCCCAGCATTTT.

The table lists this clonotype with a few counts. This rearrangement joins TRBV12-3 or TRBV12-4 to TRBJ2-5, with TRBD2 as a possible D gene (6 bases). The CDR3 covers 15 residues. V was pared by 6 bases and J by 5 bases, with 19 bases between. The CDR3 loop reads CASSNRDGGGETQYF. CDR3 nucleotides: TGTGCCAGCAGCAACCGGGACGGAGGAGGGGAGACCCAGTACTTC.

This chain links TRBV4-3 with TRBJ2-3; the match to TRBD2 covers 7 bases. The CDR3 is 17 amino acids. V dropped 0 bases and J dropped 3; count of bases not matched to a gene: 9. CDR1 LGHNA and CDR2 YSLEER come from the germline V gene. The CDR3 here is CASSQDSGSGLTDTQYF. The CDR3 DNA reads as TGCGCCAGCAGCCAAGACTCTGGTAGCGGGCTTACAGATACGCAGTATTTT.

On this clonotype: At one of its ends the junction is not consistent with the germline gene, which may arise from a read error. The rearrangement uses TRBV6-6 and TRBJ1-2, with a weak D call TRBD1 (6 bases). The CDR3 extends over 14 amino acids. In germline, CDR1 is MNHNY, CDR2 SVGAGI (reference sequence). CDR3 nucleotides: TGTGCCAGTAGTCAGAGACAGGCTAACTATTGCTACACCTTC. Its protein product is CASSQRQANYCYTF.

Worth noting for this clonotype: One end of the junction varies from germline; a read error may be responsible. The chain employs TRBV20-1 and TRBJ2-2, with a tentative D call TRBD1 (6 bases). This CDR3 has 15 residues. CDR1 DFQATT and CDR2 SNEGSKA come from the germline V gene (reference sequence). CDR3 protein: CSARATGRETGELLF. CDR3 sequence (DNA): TGCAGTGCTAGAGCCACAGGGCGTGAGACCGGGGAGCTGCTTTTT.

This clonotype came up many times. The rearrangement joins TRBV11-2 to TRBJ2-3; 9 bases fit TRBD2. This CDR3 has 14 residues. The ends lost 5 bases at V and 5 bases at J; junction bases unmatched: 5. Per the germline V gene, CDR1 is SGHAT and CDR2 is FQNNGV. This CDR3 is CASSPRTSVDTQYF. In nucleotides, the CDR3 is TGTGCCAGCAGCCCGAGGACTAGCGTAGATACGCAGTATTTT.

The genes are TRBV11-3 and TRBJ2-2, with TRBD1 matching 7 bases. This CDR3 region has 15 residues. The trim removed 5 bases at V and 9 bases at J, leaving 12 bases unmatched. CDR1 is SGHNT, CDR2 YENEEA, per germline. CDR3 in DNA: TGTGCCAGCAGCCCAAGGGACAGTAACATCAGGGAGCTGTTTTTT. This sequence encodes CASSPRDSNIRELFF.

The rearrangement links TRBV20-1 to TRBJ2-1, with D possibly TRBD2 on 6 matching bases. The V gene lost 7 bases and the J gene lost 5 bases, with 18 bases spanning the gap. Germline CDR1 is DFQATT and CDR2 is SNEGSKA (reference sequence). CDR3 length: 14 amino acids. CDR3 in DNA: TGCAGTGGCGGGATGGGTCTCCCTAACAATGAGCAGTTCTTC. It is translated as CSGGMGLPNNEQFF.

A note on this clonotype: This sequence may be a read error, since a much larger clone differs from it by one base. Without the conserved terminal phenylalanine or tryptophan, this CDR3 likely stems from a read error. The rearrangement uses TRBV6-2 or TRBV6-3 and TRBJ2-7; 7 bases align to TRBD2. CDR1 is MNHEY and CDR2 is SVGEGT in the germline V gene. The CDR3 covers 14 residues. J lost 3 bases, V lost 8 bases, and 10 bases had no gene match. The CDR3 DNA sequence: TGTGCCAGCGGAAAGGCGGGGGATTTCTACGAGCAGTACTTA. Its translation is CASGKAGDFYEQYL.

About this clonotype: An end of the junction differs from the germline gene, which may be a read error. V usage is TRBV11-3 and J usage is TRBJ2-1; D gene uncertain. The CDR3 consists of 17 residues. Per the germline V gene, CDR1 is SGHNT and CDR2 is YENEEA. CDR3: CASSLDLISSSHNEQFF. The CDR3 DNA reads as TGTGCCAGCAGCTTAGATTTGATTAGCAGTAGCCACAATGAACAGTTCTTC.

To note about this clonotype: This may arise from a read error, as a much more abundant clone is one base away. V is TRBV4-2 and J is TRBJ1-5; D not resolved. CDR1 LGHNA and CDR2 YNFKEQ come from the germline V gene. The CDR3 covers 14 residues. The CDR3 is CANSQVGGNQPQHF. The CDR3, as DNA: TGTGCCAACAGCCAAGTAGGCGGTAATCAGCCCCAGCATTTT.

Of note for this clonotype: Germline is not matched at one junction end, which may reflect a read error. The gene calls are TRBV29-1 and TRBJ2-3; D assignment may be TRBD1 or TRBD2 (5 bases each). The germline V gene encodes CDR1 SQVTM and CDR2 ANQGSEA. This CDR3 contains 12 residues. CDR3 nucleotide sequence: TGCAGCGTTGCGACCGGGGCAGATACACAGTATTTT. Amino acids: CSVATGADTQYF.

The chain recombines TRBV5-6 with TRBJ1-2, with D possibly matching TRBD1 (5 bases). The V and J ends lost 1 base and 1 base respectively, with 11 bases between them. CDR3 length equals 15 residues. Per germline, CDR1 SGHDT and CDR2 YYEEEE. For the CDR3, the DNA is TGTGCCAGCAGCTTGTGGAAGGGGTATAACTATGGCTACACCTTC. Its translation: CASSLWKGYNYGYTF.

Comments on this clonotype: The junction departs from germline at one end; a sequencing error may be responsible. The chain has TRBV11-2 and TRBJ2-7; D possibly matches TRBD1 or TRBD2 (5 bases each). This CDR3 spans 12 amino acids. Per the germline V gene, CDR1 is SGHAT and CDR2 is FQNNGV. The CDR3 region has the DNA TGCTCCAGCAGCCTGGGGACGAATAGGCAGTACTTC. It encodes CSSSLGTNRQYF.